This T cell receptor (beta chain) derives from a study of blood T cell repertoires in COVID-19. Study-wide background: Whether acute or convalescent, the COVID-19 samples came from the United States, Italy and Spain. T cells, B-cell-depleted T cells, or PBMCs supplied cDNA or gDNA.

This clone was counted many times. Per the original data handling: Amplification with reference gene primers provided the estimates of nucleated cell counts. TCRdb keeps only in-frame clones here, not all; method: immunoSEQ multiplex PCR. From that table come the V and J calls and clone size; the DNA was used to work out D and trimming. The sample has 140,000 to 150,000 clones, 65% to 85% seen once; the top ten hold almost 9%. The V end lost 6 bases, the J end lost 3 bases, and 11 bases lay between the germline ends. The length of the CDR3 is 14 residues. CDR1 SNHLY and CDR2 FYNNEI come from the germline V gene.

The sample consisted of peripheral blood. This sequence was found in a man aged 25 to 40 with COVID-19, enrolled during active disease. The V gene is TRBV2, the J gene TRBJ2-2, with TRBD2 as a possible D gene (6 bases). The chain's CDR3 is CASRRDGDTGELFF. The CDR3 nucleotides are TGTGCCAGCAGGCGGGACGGGGACACCGGGGAGCTGTTTTTT.